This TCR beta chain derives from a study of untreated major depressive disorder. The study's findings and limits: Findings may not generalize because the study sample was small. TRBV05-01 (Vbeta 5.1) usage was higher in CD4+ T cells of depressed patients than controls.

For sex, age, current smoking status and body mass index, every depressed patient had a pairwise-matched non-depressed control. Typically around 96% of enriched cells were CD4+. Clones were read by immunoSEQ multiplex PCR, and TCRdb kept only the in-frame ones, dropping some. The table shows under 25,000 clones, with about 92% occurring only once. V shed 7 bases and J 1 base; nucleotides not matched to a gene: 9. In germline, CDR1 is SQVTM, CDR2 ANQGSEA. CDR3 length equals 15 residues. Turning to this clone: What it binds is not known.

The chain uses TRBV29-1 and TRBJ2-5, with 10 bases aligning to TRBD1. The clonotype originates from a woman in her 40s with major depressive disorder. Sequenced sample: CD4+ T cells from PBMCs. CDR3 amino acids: CSGFDRGRAQETQYF. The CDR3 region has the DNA TGCAGCGGATTCGACAGGGGGCGCGCCCAAGAGACCCAGTACTTC.